This T cell receptor (beta chain) was captured in a study of blood T cell repertoires in COVID-19. The wider study: Italy, Spain and the United States were the sources of the convalescent and acute COVID-19 samples.

The CDR3 covers 15 residues. Germline V gene lookup returns CDR1 LNHDA and CDR2 SQIVND (reference sequence). V was pared by 8 bases and J by 7 bases, with 9 bases of the junction left unmatched. Authors' data handling: Researchers report that nucleated cell counts were estimated from reference gene primer amplification. The protocol was immunoSEQ multiplex PCR, while the TCRdb copy is restricted to in-frame clones and leaves out a portion. V, J and clone size are taken as reported in that table, and D and trimming were inferred from the DNA itself. The data show 180,000 or so clones, with 80% to 90% seen just once and nearly 8.5% held by the top ten.

This sequence joins TRBV19 and TRBJ2-2, with 11 bases fitting TRBD2. Sequencing input: peripheral blood. The receptor was isolated from a man between 60 and 75 years old with acute or convalescent COVID-19. This CDR3 is CASATSGSLGGELFF. In nucleotides, the CDR3 is TGTGCCAGTGCCACTAGCGGGAGTTTAGGCGGGGAGCTGTTTTTT.